The 9 T cell receptor beta chains below were found in one sample sequenced in a study of T cells after yellow fever vaccination. TCRdb reprocessed the 5' RACE reads with MiXCR, giving one entry per CDR3 protein. This repertoire shows approximately 510,000 distinct CDR3 sequences, about a fifth found once; its top ten account for about 16%. Sample: PBMCs, taken approximately 22 days after the first yellow fever vaccination. All receptors come from a man aged 18 to 35 who received the YFV17D yellow fever vaccine.

CDR3 protein: CASSQQGTKNIQYF. The CDR3 bases are TGCGCCAGCAGCCAGCAGGGAACCAAAAACATTCAGTACTTC. The V and J genes are TRBV4-1 and TRBJ2-4; weak D call: TRBD1 (5 bases). The V end was cut by 3 bases, the J end by 2 bases, with 8 bases between. Germline V CDR1 and CDR2: MGHRA, YSYEKL. The CDR3 is 14 residues long.

The V and J genes are TRBV5-1 and TRBJ2-7, with D unresolved. The V gene's germline CDR1 is SGHRS and CDR2 YFSETQ. There are 13 residues in the CDR3. The V end lost 7 bases, the J end lost 0 bases, and 11 bases lay between the germline ends. CDR3 bases: TGCGCCAGCTCCTTCCAGGTCTCCTACGAGCAGTACTTC. Translation: CASSFQVSYEQYF.

This clonotype was detected ten times or more. The V gene is TRBV5-1, the J gene TRBJ2-7; 9 nucleotides agree with TRBD1. Trimming cost V 4 bases and J 0 bases; bases outside gene matches: 5. The CDR3 runs to 15 residues. Germline values: CDR1 SGHRS, CDR2 YFSETQ. The CDR3 DNA reads TGCGCCAGCAGCCCTGGGACAGGGATCTCCTACGAGCAGTACGTC. Amino acid sequence: CASSPGTGISYEQYV.

This clonotype was picked up a small number of times. The rearrangement links TRBV9 to TRBJ2-1, with D unclear. V was trimmed by 0 bases and J by 9 bases, leaving 13 bases between them. Germline CDR1 is SGDLS and CDR2 is YYNGEE. The length of the CDR3 is 14 residues. The CDR3 DNA reads as TGTGCCAGCAGCGTAGCCCCTCAAGTAGCTGAGCAGTTCTTC. Its protein is CASSVAPQVAEQFF.

This clonotype was detected a few times. The rearrangement links TRBV25-1 to TRBJ2-5; D call uncertain. The CDR3 covers 17 residues. CDR1 MGHDK and CDR2 SYGVNS come from the germline V gene. V was pared by 2 bases and J by 0 bases, with 16 bases between. The CDR3: CASSEGLGIRYQETQYF. CDR3 coding DNA: TGTGCCAGCAGTGAAGGTCTAGGGATAAGGTACCAAGAGACCCAGTACTTC. The variable domain in full, completed from reference TRBV25-1 and TRBJ2-5, reads EADIYQTPRYLVIGTGKKITLECSQTMGHDKMYWYQQDPGMELHLIHYSYGVNSTEKGDLSSESTVSRIRTEHFPLTLESARPSHTSQYLCASSEGLGIRYQETQYFGPGTRLLVL.

The chain is built from TRBV4-3 and TRBJ2-1; weak D call: TRBD2 (5 bases). Germline V gene sequence: CDR1 LGHNA, CDR2 YSLEER. V dropped 0 bases and J dropped 8 bases, with 17 bases sitting between them. CDR3 length: 16 amino acids. CDR3 loop: CASSQDASRRMDEQFF. The CDR3, as DNA: TGCGCCAGCAGCCAAGATGCCTCCAGGAGGATGGATGAGCAGTTCTTC.

This clonotype showed up just a few times. The rearrangement joins TRBV10-3 to TRBJ1-5, with a weak D call TRBD1 (6 bases). This CDR3 is 13 amino acids long. Germline CDR1 is ENHRY and CDR2 is SYGVKD. The V end was cut by 6 bases, the J end by 7 bases, with 13 bases between. Here the CDR3 DNA reads TGTGCCATCAGCGAAAAGGGGGACCAGCCCCAGCATTTT. Translated, it gives CAISEKGDQPQHF.

This clonotype was seen a single time. V gene TRBV29-1 combines with J gene TRBJ2-7, with 9 positions matching TRBD1. The V segment lost 6 bases and the J segment 4 bases; nucleotides outside the gene matches: 10. The CDR3 contains 14 residues. Germline V gene sequence: CDR1 SQVTM, CDR2 ANQGSEA. Here the CDR3 DNA reads TGCAGCGTCTACCCCCGGGACAGGGCGTACGAGCAGTACTTC. Translated: CSVYPRDRAYEQYF.

J is TRBJ1-5 and V is TRBV6-6; D gene unclear. Germline V gene lookup returns CDR1 MNHNY and CDR2 SVGAGI (reference sequence). Trimming shortened V by 6 bases and J by 7 bases, and 13 bases separated the two germline ends. CDR3 length: 13 amino acids. DNA for the CDR3: TGTGCCAGCAGCCTTTCCGTCGGACAGCCCCAGCATTTT. Amino acid sequence: CASSLSVGQPQHF.